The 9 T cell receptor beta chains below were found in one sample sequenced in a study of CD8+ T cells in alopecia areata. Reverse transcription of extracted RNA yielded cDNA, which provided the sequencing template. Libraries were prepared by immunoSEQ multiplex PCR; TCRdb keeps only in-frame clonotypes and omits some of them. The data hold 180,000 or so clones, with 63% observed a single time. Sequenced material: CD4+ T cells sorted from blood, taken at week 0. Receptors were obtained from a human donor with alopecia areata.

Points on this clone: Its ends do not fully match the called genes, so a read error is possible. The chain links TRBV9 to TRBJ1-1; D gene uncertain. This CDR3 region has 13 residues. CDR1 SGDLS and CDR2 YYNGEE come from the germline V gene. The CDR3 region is CASSVEAVGVFSF. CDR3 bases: TGTGCCAGCAGCGTAGAGGCAGTAGGAGTATTCTCCTTT.

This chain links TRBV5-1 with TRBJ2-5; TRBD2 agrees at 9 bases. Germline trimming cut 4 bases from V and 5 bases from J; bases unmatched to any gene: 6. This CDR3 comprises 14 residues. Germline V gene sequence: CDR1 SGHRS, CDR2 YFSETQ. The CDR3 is CASSPGLAWETQYF. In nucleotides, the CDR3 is TGCGCCAGCAGCCCCGGACTAGCGTGGGAGACCCAGTACTTC.

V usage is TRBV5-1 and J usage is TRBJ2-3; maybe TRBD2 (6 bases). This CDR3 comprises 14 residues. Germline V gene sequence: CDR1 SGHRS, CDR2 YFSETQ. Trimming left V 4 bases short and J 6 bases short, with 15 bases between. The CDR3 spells CASSPSARFDTQYF. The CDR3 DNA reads TGCGCCAGCAGCCCTAGCGCACGGTTTGATACGCAGTATTTT.

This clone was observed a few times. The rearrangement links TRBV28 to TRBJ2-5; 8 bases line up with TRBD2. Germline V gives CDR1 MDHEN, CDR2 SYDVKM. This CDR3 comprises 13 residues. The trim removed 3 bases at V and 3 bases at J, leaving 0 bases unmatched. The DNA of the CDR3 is TGTGCCAGCAGTTTCGGGAGGGAAGAGACCCAGTACTTC. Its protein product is CASSFGREETQYF.

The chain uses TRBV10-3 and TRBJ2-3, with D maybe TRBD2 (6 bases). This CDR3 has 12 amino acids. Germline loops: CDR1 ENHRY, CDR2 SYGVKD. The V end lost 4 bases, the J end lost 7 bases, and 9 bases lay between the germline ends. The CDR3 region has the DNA TGTGCCATCAGTGGGGGACTGCATACGCAGTATTTT. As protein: CAISGGLHTQYF.

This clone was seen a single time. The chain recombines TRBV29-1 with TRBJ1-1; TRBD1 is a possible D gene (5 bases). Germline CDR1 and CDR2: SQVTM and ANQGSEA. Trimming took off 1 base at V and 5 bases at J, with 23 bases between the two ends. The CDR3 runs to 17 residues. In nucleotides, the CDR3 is TGCAGCGTTGAAGCCGGGGCCGGGGCGCCCGGGGGGACTGAAGCTTTCTTT. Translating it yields CSVEAGAGAPGGTEAFF.

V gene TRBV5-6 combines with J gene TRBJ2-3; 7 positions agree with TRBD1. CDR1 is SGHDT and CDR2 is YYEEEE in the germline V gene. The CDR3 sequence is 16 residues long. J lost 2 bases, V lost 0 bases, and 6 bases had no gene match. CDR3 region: CASSLAGTVLTDTQYF. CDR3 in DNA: TGTGCCAGCAGCTTGGCCGGGACAGTCCTCACAGATACGCAGTATTTT.

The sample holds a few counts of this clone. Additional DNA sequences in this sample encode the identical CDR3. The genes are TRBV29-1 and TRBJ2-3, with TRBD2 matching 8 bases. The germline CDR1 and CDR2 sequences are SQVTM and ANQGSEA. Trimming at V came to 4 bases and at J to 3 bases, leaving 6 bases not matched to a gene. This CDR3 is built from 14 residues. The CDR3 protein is CSVGLTSGTDTQYF. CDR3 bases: TGCAGCGTTGGACTAACTAGCGGAACAGATACGCAGTATTTT.

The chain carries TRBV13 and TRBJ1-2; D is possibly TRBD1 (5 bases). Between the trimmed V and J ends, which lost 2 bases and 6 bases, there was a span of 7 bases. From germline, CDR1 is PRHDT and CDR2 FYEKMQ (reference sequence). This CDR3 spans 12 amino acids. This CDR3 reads CASSLSGDGYTF. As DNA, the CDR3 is TGTGCCAGCAGCTTATCGGGGGATGGCTACACCTTC.